Included here is one TCR beta chain sequence, with context. The assay was immunoSEQ multiplex PCR, and TCRdb's table has in-frame clones only and misses some. Here the sample spans 55,000 to 65,000 clones, 65% to 80% being singletons. Sample time point: baseline pretreatment blood. The treatment: 15 Gy SBRT to primary tumor, nephrectomy 4 weeks later. These data come from a study of radiation and T cells in renal cell carcinoma. Study-wide context: Nephrectomy followed 15 Gy stereotactic body radiation by 4 weeks.

The sequence came from a man in his fifties or sixties with renal cell carcinoma. The sequenced sample was blood, obtained from a patient whose treatment included radiotherapy and nephrectomy.

CDR3 DNA: TGTGCCAGCAGCTCGGACTACACAGATACGCAGTATTTT. As protein: CASSSDYTDTQYF. The J gene is TRBJ2-3, the V gene TRBV5-4; a weak D match, TRBD2 (6 bases). Germline-derived CDR1 and CDR2 are SGHNT and YYREEE (reference sequence). Trimming removed 3 bases at V and 2 bases at J, with 7 bases between. This CDR3 is 13 amino acids long.